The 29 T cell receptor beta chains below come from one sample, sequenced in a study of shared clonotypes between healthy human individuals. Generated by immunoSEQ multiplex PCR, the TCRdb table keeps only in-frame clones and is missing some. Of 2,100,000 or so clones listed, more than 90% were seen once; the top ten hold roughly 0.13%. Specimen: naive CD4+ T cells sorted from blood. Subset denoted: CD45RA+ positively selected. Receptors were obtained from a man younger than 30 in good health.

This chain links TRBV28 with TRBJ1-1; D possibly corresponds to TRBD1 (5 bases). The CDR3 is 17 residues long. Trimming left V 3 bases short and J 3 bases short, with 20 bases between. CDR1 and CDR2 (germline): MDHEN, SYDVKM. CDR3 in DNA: TGTGCCAGCAGTTTGCTGGCGGATCAGGGTTGGTACACTGAAGCTTTCTTT. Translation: CASSLLADQGWYTEAFF.

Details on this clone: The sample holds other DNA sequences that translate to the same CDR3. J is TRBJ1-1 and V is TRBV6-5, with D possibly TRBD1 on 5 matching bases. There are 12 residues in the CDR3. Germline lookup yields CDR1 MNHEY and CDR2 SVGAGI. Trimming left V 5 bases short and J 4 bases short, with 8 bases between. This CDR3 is CASSKGFTEAFF. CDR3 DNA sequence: TGTGCCAGCAGTAAGGGGTTCACTGAAGCTTTCTTT.

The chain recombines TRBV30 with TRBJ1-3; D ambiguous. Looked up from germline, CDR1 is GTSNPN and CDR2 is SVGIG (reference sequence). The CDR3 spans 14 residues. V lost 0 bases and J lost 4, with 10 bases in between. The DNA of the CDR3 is TGTGCCTGGAGTGTCGGAACTGTAGGAAACACCATATATTTT. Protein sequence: CAWSVGTVGNTIYF.

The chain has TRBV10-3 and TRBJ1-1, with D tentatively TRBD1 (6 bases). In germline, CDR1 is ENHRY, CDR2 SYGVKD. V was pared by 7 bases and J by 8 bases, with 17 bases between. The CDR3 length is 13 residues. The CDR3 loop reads CAITEARGMEAFF. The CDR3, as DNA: TGTGCCATCACTGAAGCGAGGGGGATGGAAGCTTTCTTT.

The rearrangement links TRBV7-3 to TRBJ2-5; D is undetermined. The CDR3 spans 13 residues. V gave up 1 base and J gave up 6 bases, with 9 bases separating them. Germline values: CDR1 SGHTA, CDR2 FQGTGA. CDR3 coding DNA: TGTGCCAGCAGCTTAAATCAGTTACAGACCCAGTACTTC. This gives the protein CASSLNQLQTQYF.

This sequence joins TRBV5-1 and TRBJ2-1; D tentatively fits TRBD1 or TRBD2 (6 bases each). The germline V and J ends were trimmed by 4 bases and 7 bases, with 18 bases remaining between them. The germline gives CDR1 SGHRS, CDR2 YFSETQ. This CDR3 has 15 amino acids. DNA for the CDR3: TGCGCCAGCAGCCCCACTGTGGGGGGCGGGAATGAGCAGTTCTTC. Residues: CASSPTVGGGNEQFF.

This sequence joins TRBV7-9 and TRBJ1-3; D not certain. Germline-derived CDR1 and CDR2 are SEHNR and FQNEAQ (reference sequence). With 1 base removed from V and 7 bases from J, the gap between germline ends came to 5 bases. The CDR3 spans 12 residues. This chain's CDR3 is CASSLELNTIYF. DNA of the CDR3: TGTGCCAGCAGCTTAGAATTGAACACCATATATTTT.

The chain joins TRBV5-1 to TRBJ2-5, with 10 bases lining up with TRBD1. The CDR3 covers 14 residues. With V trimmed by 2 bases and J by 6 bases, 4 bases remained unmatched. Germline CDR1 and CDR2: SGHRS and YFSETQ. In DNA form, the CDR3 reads TGCGCCAGCAGCTTCGGGACAGGGGAACAGACCCAGTACTTC. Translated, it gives CASSFGTGEQTQYF.

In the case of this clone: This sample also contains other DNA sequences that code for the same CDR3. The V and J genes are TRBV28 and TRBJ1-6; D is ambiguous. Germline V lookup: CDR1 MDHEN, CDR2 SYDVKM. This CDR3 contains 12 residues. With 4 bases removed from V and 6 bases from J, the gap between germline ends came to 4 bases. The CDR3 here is CASSSANSPLHF. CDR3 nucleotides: TGTGCCAGCAGTTCTGCTAATTCACCCCTCCACTTT.

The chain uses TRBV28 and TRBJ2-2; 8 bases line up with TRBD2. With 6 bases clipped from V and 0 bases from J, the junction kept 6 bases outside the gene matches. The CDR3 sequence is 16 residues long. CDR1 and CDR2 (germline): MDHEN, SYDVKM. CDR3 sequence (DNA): TGTGCCAGCAGCGCGGGGGGACGGCCGAACACCGGGGAGCTGTTTTTT. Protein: CASSAGGRPNTGELFF. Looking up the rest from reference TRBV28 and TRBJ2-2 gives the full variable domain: DVKVTQSSRYLVKRTGEKVFLECVQDMDHENMFWYRQDPGLGLRLIYFSYDVKMKEKGDIPEGYSVSREKKERFSLILESASTNQTSMYLCASSAGGRPNTGELFFGEGSRLTVL.

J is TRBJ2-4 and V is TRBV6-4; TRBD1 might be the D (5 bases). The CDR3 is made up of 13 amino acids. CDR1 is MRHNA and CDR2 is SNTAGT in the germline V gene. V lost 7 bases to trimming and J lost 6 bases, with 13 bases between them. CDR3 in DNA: TGTGCCAGCAATGAACAGGAAGGAAACATTCAGTACTTC. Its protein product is CASNEQEGNIQYF.

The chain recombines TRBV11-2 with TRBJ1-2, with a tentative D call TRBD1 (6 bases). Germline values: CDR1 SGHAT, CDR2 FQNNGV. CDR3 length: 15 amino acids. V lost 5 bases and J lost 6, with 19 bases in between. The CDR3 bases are TGTGCCAGCAGCCAGGGACAAGCCAAGGCGGATGGCTACACCTTC. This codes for CASSQGQAKADGYTF.

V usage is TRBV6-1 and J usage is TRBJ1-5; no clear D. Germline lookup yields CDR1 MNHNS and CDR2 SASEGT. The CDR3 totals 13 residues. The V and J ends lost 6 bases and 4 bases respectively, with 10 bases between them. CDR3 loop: CASRGGLNQPQHF. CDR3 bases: TGTGCCAGCAGGGGAGGGCTAAATCAGCCCCAGCATTTT.

For the CDR3, the DNA is TGCGCCAGCTCAAGAGACTGGTCCGGGGAGCTGTTTTTT. The encoded protein is CASSRDWSGELFF. The V gene is TRBV10-1, the J gene TRBJ2-2, with no clear D. CDR1 and CDR2 (germline): WNHNN, SYGVQD (reference sequence). CDR3 length: 13 residues. The germline V and J ends were trimmed by 8 bases and 6 bases, with 13 bases remaining between them.

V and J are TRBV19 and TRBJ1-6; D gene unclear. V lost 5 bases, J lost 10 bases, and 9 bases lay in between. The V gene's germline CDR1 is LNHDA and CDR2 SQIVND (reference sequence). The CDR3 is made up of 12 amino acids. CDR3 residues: CASSPLLSPLHF. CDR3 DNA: TGTGCCAGTAGTCCTCTTTTGTCACCCCTCCACTTT.

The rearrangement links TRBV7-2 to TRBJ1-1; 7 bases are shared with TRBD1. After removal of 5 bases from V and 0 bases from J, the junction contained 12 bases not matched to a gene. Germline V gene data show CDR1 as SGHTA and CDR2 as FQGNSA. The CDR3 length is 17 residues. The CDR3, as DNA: TGTGCCAGCAGCCCCCCTGCAGGGGGACGAATGAACACTGAAGCTTTCTTT. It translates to CASSPPAGGRMNTEAFF.

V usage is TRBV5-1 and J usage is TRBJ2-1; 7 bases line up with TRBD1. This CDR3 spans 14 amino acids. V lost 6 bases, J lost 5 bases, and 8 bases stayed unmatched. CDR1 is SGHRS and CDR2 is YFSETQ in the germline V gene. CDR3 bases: TGCGCCAGCAACCGGGACAGACCAAACAATGAGCAGTTCTTC. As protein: CASNRDRPNNEQFF.

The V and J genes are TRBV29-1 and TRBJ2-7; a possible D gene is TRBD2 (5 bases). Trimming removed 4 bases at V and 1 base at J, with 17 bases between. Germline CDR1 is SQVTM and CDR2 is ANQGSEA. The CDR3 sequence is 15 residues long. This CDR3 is CSVAGSPLTSYEQYF. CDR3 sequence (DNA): TGCAGCGTTGCTGGGAGCCCGTTAACATCCTACGAGCAGTACTTC.

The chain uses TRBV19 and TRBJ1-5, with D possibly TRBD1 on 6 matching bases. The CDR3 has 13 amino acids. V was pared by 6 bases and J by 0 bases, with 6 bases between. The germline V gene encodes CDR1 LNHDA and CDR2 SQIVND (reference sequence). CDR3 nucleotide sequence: TGTGCCAGTAGGACAGGTAGCAATCAGCCCCAGCATTTT. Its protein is CASRTGSNQPQHF.

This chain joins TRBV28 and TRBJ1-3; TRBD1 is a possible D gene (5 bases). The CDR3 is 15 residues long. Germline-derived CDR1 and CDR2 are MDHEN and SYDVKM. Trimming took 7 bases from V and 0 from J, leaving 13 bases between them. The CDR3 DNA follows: TGTGCCAGCAATGCCGGGACGGGCTCTGGAAACACCATATATTTT. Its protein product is CASNAGTGSGNTIYF.

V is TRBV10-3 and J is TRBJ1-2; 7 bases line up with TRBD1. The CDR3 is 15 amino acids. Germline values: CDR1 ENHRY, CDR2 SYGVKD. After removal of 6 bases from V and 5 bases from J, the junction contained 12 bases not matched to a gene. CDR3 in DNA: TGTGCCATCAGGGGGGATTCCGGGACAGTTTATGGCTACACCTTC. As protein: CAIRGDSGTVYGYTF.

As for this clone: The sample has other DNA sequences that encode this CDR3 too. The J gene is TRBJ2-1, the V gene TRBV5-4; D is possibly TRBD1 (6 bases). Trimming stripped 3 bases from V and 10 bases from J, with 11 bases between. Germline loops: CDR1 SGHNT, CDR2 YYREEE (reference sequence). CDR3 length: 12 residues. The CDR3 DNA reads TGTGCCAGCAGCTCTGGACAGAACGAGCAGTTCTTC. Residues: CASSSGQNEQFF.

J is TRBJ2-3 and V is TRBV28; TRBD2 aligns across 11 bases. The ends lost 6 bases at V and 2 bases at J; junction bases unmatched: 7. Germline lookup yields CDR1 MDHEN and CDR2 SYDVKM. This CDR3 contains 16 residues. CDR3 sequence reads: CASSRGTSGFTDTQYF. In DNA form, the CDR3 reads TGTGCCAGCAGCCGAGGGACTAGCGGTTTCACAGATACGCAGTATTTT.

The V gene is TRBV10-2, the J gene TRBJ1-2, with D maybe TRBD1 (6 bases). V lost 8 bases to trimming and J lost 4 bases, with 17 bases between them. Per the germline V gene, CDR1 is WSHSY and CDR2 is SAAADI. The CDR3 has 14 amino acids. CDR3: CASSPGAPLYGYTF. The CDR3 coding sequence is TGCGCCAGCTCCCCGGGGGCCCCGCTCTATGGCTACACCTTC.

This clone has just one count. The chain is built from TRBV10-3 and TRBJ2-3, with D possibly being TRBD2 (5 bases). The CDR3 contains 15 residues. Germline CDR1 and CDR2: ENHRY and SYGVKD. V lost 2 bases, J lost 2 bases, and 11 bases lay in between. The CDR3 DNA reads TGTGCCATCAGTGAGGGGGAGACTTACACAGATACGCAGTATTTT. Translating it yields CAISEGETYTDTQYF.

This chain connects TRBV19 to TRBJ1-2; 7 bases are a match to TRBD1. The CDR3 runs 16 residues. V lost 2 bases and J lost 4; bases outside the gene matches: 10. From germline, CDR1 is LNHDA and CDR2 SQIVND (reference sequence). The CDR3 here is CASSIRDSTLGYGYTF. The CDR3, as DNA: TGTGCCAGTAGTATAAGGGACAGCACGCTCGGCTATGGCTACACCTTC.

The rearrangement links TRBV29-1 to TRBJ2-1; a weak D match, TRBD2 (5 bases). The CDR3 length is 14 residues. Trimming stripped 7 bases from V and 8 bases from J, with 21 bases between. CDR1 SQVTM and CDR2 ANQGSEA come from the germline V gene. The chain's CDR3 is CSAVLGLLVYEQFF. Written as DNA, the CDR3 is TGCAGCGCTGTCCTTGGACTCCTTGTCTATGAGCAGTTCTTC.

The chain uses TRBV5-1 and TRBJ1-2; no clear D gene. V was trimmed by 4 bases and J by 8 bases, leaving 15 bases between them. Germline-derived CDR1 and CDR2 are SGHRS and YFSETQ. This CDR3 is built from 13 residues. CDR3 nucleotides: TGCGCCAGCAGCCCCCGGGAGGGAGGCGGCTACACCTTC. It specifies CASSPREGGGYTF.

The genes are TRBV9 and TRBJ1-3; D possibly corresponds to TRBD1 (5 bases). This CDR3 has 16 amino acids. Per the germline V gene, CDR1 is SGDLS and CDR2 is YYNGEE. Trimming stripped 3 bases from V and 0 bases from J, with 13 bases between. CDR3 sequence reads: CASSALTAASGNTIYF. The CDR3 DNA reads TGTGCCAGCAGCGCCTTGACAGCTGCCTCTGGAAACACCATATATTTT.